Described below is a single TCR beta chain sequence and its context. No antigen is known for it. Base qualities are not at hand, and no much larger clone is one base apart. These data come from a study of cytomegalovirus exposure and HLA in healthy donors listed by TCRdb under 2017. About the study as a whole: According to a later analysis, one platform produced both the 100 to 150 validation repertoires and the 550 to 800 repertoires of the first cohort. Besides the first cohort of 500 to 700 subjects, a separate validation cohort made up of about 120 different subjects was used. The study combined high-throughput TCR immunosequencing, statistical association of individual TCRs with disease status, and machine learning to predict cytomegalovirus infection status. The study aimed to test whether cataloging public T cell receptors could reveal signatures of past pathogen exposure.

Counted from cysteine to phenylalanine, this CDR3 has 14 amino acids. This entry keeps only the CDR3 DNA: 42 bases, framed from base 1. Sequences MDHEN (CDR1) and SYDVKM (CDR2) are obtained from the germline V gene. V is pruned by 3 bases and J by 6 bases, leaving 2 bases of the junction without a gene match. Overall study results and their limits: The validation cohort had no HLA typing available for a later analysis, so co-occurrence within that cohort was assessed over all 120 or so repertoires. The authors suggested that the approach could potentially be generalized to other disease states and immunological phenotypes. A total of about 180 TCR beta chains were listed by the study as associated with cytomegalovirus. A few of the identified cytomegalovirus-associated TCR beta chains were confirmed in vitro to be specific for cytomegalovirus antigens. Cytomegalovirus status was reported to be diagnosed by the classifier with high specificity and sensitivity in both the original and validation cohorts. Across donors, most TCR sequences were observed very rarely, whereas some public TCRs were present in many individuals. Subsequent analysis determined that TCRs grouped into clusters in the first cohort also showed a tendency toward co-occurrence across the 120 validation repertoires, and 85% to 95% of cluster scores exceeded 0.

The donors belonged to the validation cohort of over a hundred subjects, which was separate from the roughly 680-subject first cohort. The protocol used for the library was the immunoSEQ multiplex PCR assay. Per the authors' processing: A statistical classification framework was built for diagnosing cytomegalovirus status from the catalog of TCR beta chain sequences. TCRdb holds this immuneACCESS table with in-frame rearrangements only. Some clones are missing; in checked studies, unresolved V genes explain under half, and the rest has no known cause. Clonal size and the V and J genes are those of that table, whereas D and trimming came from the DNA. For this sample there are about 200,000 clones; 84% appear just once. About an eighth of the sample belongs to the ten largest clones.

Source material: PBMCs. This TCR was sampled from a woman aged 25-40 years in good health and CMV-seropositive. Recombination joined TRBV28 with TRBJ2-3; 11 bases in the middle match TRBD2. The sequence in DNA is TGTGCCAGCAGTTTTAGCGGGAGGGCCGATACGCAGTATTTT. Translated, this is CASSFSGRADTQYF.